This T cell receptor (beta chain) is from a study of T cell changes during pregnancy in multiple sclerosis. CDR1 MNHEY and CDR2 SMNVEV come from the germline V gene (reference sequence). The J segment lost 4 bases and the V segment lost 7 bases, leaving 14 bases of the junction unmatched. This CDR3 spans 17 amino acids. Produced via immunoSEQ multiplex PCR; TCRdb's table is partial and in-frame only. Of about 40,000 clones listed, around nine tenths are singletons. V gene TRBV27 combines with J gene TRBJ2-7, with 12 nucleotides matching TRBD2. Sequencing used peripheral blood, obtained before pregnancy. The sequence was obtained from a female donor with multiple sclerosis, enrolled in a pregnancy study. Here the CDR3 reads CASTQSTSGSSVYEQYF. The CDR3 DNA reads TGTGCCAGCACCCAATCGACTAGCGGGAGTTCGGTATACGAGCAGTACTTC.